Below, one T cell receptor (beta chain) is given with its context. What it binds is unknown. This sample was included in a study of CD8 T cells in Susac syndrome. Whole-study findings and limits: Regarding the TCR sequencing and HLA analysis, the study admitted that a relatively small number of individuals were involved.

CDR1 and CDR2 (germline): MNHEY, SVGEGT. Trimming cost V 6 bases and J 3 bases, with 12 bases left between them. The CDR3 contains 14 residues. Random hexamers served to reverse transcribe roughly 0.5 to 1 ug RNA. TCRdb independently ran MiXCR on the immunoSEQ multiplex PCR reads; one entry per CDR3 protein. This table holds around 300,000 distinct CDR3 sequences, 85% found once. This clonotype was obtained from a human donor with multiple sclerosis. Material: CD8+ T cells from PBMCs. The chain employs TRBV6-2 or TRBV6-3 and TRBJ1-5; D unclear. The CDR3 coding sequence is TGTGCCAGCAGCACCGACCGACTCAATCAGCCCCAGCATTTT. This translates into CASSTDRLNQPQHF.